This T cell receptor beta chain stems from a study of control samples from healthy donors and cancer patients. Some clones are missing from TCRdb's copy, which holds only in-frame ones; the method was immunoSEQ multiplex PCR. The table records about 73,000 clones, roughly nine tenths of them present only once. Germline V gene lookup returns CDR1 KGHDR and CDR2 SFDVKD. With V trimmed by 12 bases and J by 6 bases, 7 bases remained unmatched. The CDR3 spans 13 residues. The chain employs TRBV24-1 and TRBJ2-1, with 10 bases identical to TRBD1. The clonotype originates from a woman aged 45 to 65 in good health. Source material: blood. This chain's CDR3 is CASEGQGTNEQFF. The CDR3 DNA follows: TGTGCCTCCGAGGGACAGGGGACCAATGAGCAGTTCTTC.